A single sample is the source of the 18 T cell receptor beta chains below, sequenced in a study of T-cell memory formation after mild COVID-19. TCRdb re-analysed the 5' RACE reads in MiXCR, keeping a single row per CDR3 protein. The sample includes approximately 290,000 distinct CDR3 sequences, approximately 19% of them seen just once. Input material: PBMCs or a T cell subset sorted from them (not recorded which). These TCRs come from a man between 18 and 35 years old who had mild COVID-19 (a few samples of this study predate the infection). Cell type and time point are not known.

The J gene is TRBJ2-5, the V gene TRBV6-2 or TRBV6-3; no clear D. Germline CDR1 is MNHEY and CDR2 is SVGEGT. The V end lost 2 bases, the J end lost 5 bases, and 3 bases lay between the germline ends. The CDR3 runs to 11 residues. CDR3 nucleotide sequence: TGTGCCAGCAGTTACCCGGAGACCCAGTACTTC. Its protein product is CASSYPETQYF.

This clonotype appeared a few times. The gene calls are TRBV5-6 and TRBJ2-4; possible D gene TRBD1, 5 bases. Germline lookup yields CDR1 SGHDT and CDR2 YYEEEE. The CDR3 contains 14 residues. The ends were cut back, 3 bases at V and 5 bases at J, with 12 bases in the middle. CDR3 coding DNA: TGTGCCAGCAGCTACCGACAGCCCCAAAACATTCAGTACTTC. This sequence encodes CASSYRQPQNIQYF.

Here the CDR3 reads CSVVENNEQFF. The CDR3 DNA reads as TGCAGCGTTGTGGAGAACAATGAGCAGTTCTTC. V is TRBV29-1 and J is TRBJ2-1; D not resolved. The CDR3 spans 11 residues. Trimming cost V 4 bases and J 5 bases, with 6 bases left between them. From germline, CDR1 is SQVTM and CDR2 ANQGSEA.

The chain joins TRBV6-1 to TRBJ2-5; 8 bases are shared with TRBD1. Trimming removed 6 bases from V and 2 bases from J; junction bases left unmatched: 2. Per the germline V gene, CDR1 is MNHNS and CDR2 is SASEGT. The CDR3 runs to 13 residues. Written as DNA, the CDR3 is TGTGCCAGCAGAAGGACAGGGCAAGAGACCCAGTACTTC. Protein product: CASRRTGQETQYF.

Only one count was recorded for this clonotype. The V gene is TRBV29-1, the J gene TRBJ1-1, with D perhaps matching TRBD1 (6 bases). V lost 3 bases to trimming and J lost 1 base, with 18 bases between them. The germline V gene has CDR1 SQVTM and CDR2 ANQGSEA. This CDR3 has 16 amino acids. The CDR3 sequence: CSVDLIEGGKNTEAFF. The CDR3 DNA sequence: TGCAGCGTTGACCTAATAGAAGGGGGTAAGAACACTGAAGCTTTCTTT.

This chain connects TRBV9 to TRBJ2-3; 7 bases align to TRBD2. The CDR3 has 15 residues. The V segment lost 0 bases and the J segment 2 bases; nucleotides outside the gene matches: 3. CDR1 and CDR2 from the germline V gene are SGDLS and YYNGEE. In nucleotides, the CDR3 is TGTGCCAGCAGCGTAGTCGGGGGGTCCACAGATACGCAGTATTTT. The encoded protein is CASSVVGGSTDTQYF.

The chain is built from TRBV10-2 and TRBJ1-6; no firm D call. Trimming shortened V by 4 bases and J by 8 bases, and 12 bases separated the two germline ends. The germline gives CDR1 WSHSY, CDR2 SAAADI. The CDR3 consists of 14 residues. CDR3 loop: CASSVGGLYSPLHF. The CDR3, as DNA: TGCGCCAGCAGTGTGGGCGGCCTATATTCACCCCTCCACTTT.

This clonotype has more than one count but fewer than ten. The V and J genes are TRBV18 and TRBJ1-3; D ambiguous. V was cut by 7 bases and J by 3 bases, with 7 bases left in between. This CDR3 is 12 amino acids long. The germline V gene encodes CDR1 KGHSH and CDR2 LQKENI. The CDR3 nucleotides are TGTGCCAGCTTGGGATATGGAAACACCATATATTTT. As protein: CASLGYGNTIYF.

The J gene is TRBJ2-5, the V gene TRBV7-2; possible D gene TRBD2, 5 bases. This CDR3 is built from 15 residues. V was pared by 0 bases and J by 7 bases, with 15 bases between. Germline assignment: CDR1 SGHTA and CDR2 FQGNSA. CDR3 sequence (DNA): TGTGCCAGCAGCTTAGCGCATAGAGGGCGGGTGACCCAGTACTTC. It encodes CASSLAHRGRVTQYF.

This clonotype was counted between two and nine times. The chain uses TRBV21-1 and TRBJ2-5; TRBD1, the table's D call, lacks a check against the DNA. TRBV21-1 is deemed a pseudogene. CDR3 length equals 16 residues. CDR3 region: CASSKAVWTGGETQYF. Written as DNA, the CDR3 is TGTGCCAGCAGCAAAGCGGTCTGGACAGGGGGAGAGACCCAGTACTTC.

The sample holds a few counts of this clonotype. The V and J genes are TRBV5-5 and TRBJ2-7; 7 bases are shared with TRBD1. The germline V gene encodes CDR1 SGHKS and CDR2 YYEKEE (reference sequence). V lost 3 bases and J lost 3; bases outside the gene matches: 9. The CDR3 has 15 residues. The CDR3 DNA reads TGTGCCAGCAGCTCAGGTTGGGGACAGAACTACGAGCAGTACGTC. Translation: CASSSGWGQNYEQYV.

This clonotype was seen only a few times. The chain combines TRBV12-3 or TRBV12-4 with TRBJ2-3, with TRBD2 as a possible D gene (5 bases). Trimming cost V 4 bases and J 5 bases, with 16 bases left between them. This CDR3 comprises 15 residues. The CDR3 region is CASSYLADRGDTQYF. CDR3 DNA: TGTGCCAGCAGTTACCTAGCAGACCGGGGAGATACGCAGTATTTT.

This clonotype was observed at least ten times. The chain has TRBV7-6 and TRBJ2-7; TRBD2 is a possible D gene (6 bases). The CDR3 runs to 16 residues. The ends were cut back, 6 bases at V and 0 bases at J, with 18 bases in the middle. From germline, CDR1 is SGHVS and CDR2 FNYEAQ. The CDR3 protein is CASSRNAGQSSYEQYF. The DNA of the CDR3 is TGTGCCAGCAGTCGAAACGCGGGGCAAAGCTCCTACGAGCAGTACTTC.

In this sample, this clonotype turned up a few times. The chain carries TRBV15 and TRBJ1-1; maybe TRBD1 (6 bases). The germline V and J ends were trimmed by 0 bases and 7 bases, with 12 bases remaining between them. This CDR3 is 14 amino acids long. Germline V lookup: CDR1 LNHNV, CDR2 YYDKDF (reference sequence). CDR3 region: CATSRDRGYGEAFF. CDR3 in DNA: TGTGCCACCAGCAGAGATAGGGGGTACGGTGAAGCTTTCTTT.

This chain uses TRBV6-5 with TRBJ1-4; TRBD1 is a possible D gene (5 bases). The CDR3 has 15 residues. The V end was cut by 0 bases, the J end by 8 bases, with 13 bases between. Germline-derived CDR1 and CDR2 are MNHEY and SVGAGI. The CDR3 DNA reads as TGTGCCAGCAGTTACTCTTTGGGGGAAGAAGAAAAACTGTTTTTT. This codes for CASSYSLGEEEKLFF.

This clonotype appeared once. The rearrangement uses TRBV2 and TRBJ2-3; maybe TRBD2 (5 bases). CDR3 length: 15 residues. Germline V gives CDR1 SNHLY, CDR2 FYNNEI. V was pared by 6 bases and J by 1 base, with 14 bases between. The CDR3 loop reads CASSVMARGTDTQYF. The CDR3 DNA follows: TGTGCCAGCAGCGTCATGGCGCGGGGCACAGATACGCAGTATTTT.

The chain has TRBV5-1 and TRBJ1-2; a weak D match, TRBD1 (5 bases). Trimming cost V 5 bases and J 3 bases, with 8 bases left between them. The germline CDR1 and CDR2 sequences are SGHRS and YFSETQ. The CDR3 loop spans 12 amino acids. The CDR3 coding sequence is TGCGCCAGCAGAGGACAAGACTATGGCTACACCTTC. The encoded protein is CASRGQDYGYTF.

This clonotype was seen ten or more times. The chain carries TRBV5-1 and TRBJ2-2; tentative D call: TRBD1 (5 bases). The V gene's germline CDR1 is SGHRS and CDR2 YFSETQ. V was cut by 4 bases and J by 5 bases, with 21 bases left in between. The CDR3 has 17 amino acids. The CDR3 loop reads CASSPGNGARSTGELFF. The CDR3 DNA reads as TGCGCCAGCAGCCCGGGTAATGGGGCGCGGTCGACCGGGGAGCTGTTTTTT.